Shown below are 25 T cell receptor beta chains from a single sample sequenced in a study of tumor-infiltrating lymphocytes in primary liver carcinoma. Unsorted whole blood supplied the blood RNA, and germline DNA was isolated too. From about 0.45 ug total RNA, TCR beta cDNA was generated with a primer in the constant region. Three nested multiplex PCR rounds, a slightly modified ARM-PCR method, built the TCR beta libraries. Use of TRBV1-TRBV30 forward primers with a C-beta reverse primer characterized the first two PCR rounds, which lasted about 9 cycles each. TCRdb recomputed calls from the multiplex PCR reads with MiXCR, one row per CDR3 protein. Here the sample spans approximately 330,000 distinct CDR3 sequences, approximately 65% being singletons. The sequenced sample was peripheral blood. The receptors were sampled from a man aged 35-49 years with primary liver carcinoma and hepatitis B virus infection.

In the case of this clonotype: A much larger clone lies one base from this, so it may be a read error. The CDR3 here is CAGSSPTGAPGELFF. The CDR3 DNA reads TGTGCCGGCAGTTCCCCGACAGGGGCCCCCGGGGAGCTGTTTTTT. V is TRBV6-5 and J is TRBJ2-2; 8 bases match TRBD1. Germline V gives CDR1 MNHEY, CDR2 SVGAGI. The CDR3 extends over 15 amino acids.

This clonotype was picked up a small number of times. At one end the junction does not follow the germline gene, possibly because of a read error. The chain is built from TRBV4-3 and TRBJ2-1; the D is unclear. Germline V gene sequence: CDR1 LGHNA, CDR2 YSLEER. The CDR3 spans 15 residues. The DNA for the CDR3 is TGCACCAGCAGCCAAGATCCCGCCAGTTACAATGAGCAGTTCTTC. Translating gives CTSSQDPASYNEQFF.

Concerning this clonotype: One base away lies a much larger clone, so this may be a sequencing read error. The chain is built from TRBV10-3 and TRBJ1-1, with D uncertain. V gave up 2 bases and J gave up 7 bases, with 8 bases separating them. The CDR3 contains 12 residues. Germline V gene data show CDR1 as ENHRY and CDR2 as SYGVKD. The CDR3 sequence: CAISEAGGEAFF. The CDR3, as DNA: TGTGCCATCAGTGAGGCGGGAGGTGAAGCTTTCTTT.

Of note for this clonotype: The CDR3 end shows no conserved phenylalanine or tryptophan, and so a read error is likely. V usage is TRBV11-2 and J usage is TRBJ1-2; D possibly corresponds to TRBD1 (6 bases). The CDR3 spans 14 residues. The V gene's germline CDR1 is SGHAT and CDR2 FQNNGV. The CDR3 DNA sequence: TGTGTCAGCAGTCGACAGGTAGCTAACTATGGCTACACCTCC. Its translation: CVSSRQVANYGYTS.

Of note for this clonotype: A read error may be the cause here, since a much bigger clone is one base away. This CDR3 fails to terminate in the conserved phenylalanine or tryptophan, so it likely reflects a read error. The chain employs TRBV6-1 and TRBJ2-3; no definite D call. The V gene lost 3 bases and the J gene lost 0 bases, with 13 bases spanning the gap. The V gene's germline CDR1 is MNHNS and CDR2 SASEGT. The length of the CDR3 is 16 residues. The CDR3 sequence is CASSDFGRISTDTQYL. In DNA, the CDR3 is TGTGCCAGCAGTGATTTTGGGCGGATAAGCACAGATACGCAGTATTTA.

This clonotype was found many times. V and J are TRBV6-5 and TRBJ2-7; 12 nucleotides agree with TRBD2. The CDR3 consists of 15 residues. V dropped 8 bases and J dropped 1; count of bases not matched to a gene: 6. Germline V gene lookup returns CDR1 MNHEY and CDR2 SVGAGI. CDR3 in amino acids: CASHSSGRGSYEQYF. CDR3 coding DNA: TGTGCCAGCCATTCTAGCGGGAGGGGATCCTACGAGCAGTACTTC.

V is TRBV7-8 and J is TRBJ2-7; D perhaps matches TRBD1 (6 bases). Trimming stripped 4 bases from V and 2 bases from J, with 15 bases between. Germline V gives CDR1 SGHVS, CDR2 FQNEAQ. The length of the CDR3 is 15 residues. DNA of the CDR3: TGTGCCAGCAGCTCCCGGGACACCATGACCTACGAGCAGTACTTC. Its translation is CASSSRDTMTYEQYF.

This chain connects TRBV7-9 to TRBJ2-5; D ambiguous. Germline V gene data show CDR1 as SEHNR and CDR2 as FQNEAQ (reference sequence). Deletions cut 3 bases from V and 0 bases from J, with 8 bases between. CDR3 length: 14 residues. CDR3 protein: CASSLRRNQETQYF. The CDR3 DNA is TGTGCCAGCAGCTTGCGCAGAAACCAAGAGACCCAGTACTTC. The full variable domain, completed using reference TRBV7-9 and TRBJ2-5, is DTGVSQNPRHKITKRGQNVTFRCDPISEHNRLYWYRQTLGQGPEFLTYFQNEAQLEKSRLLSDRFSAERPKGSFSTLEIQRTEQGDSAMYLCASSLRRNQETQYFGPGTRLLVL.

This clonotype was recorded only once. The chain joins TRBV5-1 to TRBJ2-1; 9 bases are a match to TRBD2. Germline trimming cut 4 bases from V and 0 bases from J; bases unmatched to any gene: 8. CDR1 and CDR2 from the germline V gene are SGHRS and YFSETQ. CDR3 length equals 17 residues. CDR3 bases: TGCGCCAGCAGCCCTAGCGGGATTCTGAGCTCCTACAATGAGCAGTTCTTC. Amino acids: CASSPSGILSSYNEQFF.

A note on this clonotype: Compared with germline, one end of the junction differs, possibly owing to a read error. DNA for the CDR3: TGTACCAGCAGCTATACAGGGCGGAATTCACCCCTCCACTTT. Its translation: CTSSYTGRNSPLHF. The chain uses TRBV7-9 and TRBJ1-6, with a weak D call TRBD1 (6 bases). The CDR3 runs 14 residues. In germline, CDR1 is SEHNR, CDR2 FQNEAQ (reference sequence).

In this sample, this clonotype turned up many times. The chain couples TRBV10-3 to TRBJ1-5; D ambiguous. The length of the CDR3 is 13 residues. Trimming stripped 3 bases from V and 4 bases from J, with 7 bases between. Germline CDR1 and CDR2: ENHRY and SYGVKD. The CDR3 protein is CAISDPGNQPQHF. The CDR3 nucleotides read TGTGCCATCAGTGACCCGGGTAATCAGCCCCAGCATTTT.

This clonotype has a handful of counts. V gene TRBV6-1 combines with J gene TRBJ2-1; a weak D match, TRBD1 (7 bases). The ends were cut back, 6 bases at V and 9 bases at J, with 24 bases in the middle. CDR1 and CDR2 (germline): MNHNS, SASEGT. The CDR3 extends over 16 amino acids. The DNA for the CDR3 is TGTGCCAGCAGCGTACCCGCGGGACAGCTCAGGGGTGAGCAGTTCTTC. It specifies CASSVPAGQLRGEQFF.

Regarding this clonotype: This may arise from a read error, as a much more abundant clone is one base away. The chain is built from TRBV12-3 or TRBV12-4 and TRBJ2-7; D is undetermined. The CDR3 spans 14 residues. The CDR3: CTSSLAEGSREQYF. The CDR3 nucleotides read TGTACCAGCAGTTTAGCCGAAGGGTCCCGCGAGCAGTACTTC.

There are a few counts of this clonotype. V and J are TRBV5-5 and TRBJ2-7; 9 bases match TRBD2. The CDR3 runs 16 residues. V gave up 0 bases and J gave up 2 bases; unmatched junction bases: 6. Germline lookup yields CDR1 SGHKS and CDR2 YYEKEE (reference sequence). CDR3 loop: CASSLASVAGAYEQYF. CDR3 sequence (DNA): TGTGCCAGCAGCTTGGCCTCGGTAGCGGGAGCCTACGAGCAGTACTTC.

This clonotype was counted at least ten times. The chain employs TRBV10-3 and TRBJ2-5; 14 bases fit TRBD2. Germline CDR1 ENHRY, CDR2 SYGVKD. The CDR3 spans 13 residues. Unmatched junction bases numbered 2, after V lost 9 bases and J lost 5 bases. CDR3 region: CAIGTSGSETQYF. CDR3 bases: TGTGCCATTGGGACTAGCGGGAGCGAGACCCAGTACTTC.

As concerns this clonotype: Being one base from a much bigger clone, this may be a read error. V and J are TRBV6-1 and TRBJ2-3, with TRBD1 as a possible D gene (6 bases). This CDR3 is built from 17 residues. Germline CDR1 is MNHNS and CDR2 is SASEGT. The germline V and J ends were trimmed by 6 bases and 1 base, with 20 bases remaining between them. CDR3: CASRERGSAGGTDTQYF. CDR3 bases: TGTGCCAGCAGGGAAAGAGGGAGCGCAGGGGGCACAGATACGCAGTATTTT.

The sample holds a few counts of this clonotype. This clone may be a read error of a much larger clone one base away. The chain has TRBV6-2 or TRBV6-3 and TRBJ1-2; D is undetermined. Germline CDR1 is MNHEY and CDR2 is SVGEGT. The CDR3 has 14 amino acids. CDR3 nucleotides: TGTGCCAGCAGTTCGACGAAAGGATTCTATGGCAACACCTTC. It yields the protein CASSSTKGFYGNTF.

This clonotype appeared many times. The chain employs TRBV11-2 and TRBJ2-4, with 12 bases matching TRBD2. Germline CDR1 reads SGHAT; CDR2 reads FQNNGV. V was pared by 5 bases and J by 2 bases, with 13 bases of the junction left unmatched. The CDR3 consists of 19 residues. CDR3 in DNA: TGTGCCAGCAGCCGCACATTGCCTAGCGGGAGGGTCTCCAAAAACATTCAGTACTTC. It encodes CASSRTLPSGRVSKNIQYF.

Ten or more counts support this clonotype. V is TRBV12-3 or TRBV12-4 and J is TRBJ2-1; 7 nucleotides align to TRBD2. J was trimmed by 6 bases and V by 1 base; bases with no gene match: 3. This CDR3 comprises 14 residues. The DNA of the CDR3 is TGTGCCAGCAGTTTAGGGCGGGAGTTCAATGAGCAGTTCTTC. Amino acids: CASSLGREFNEQFF.

As DNA, the CDR3 is TGTGCCAGCAGCTCGACAGGGAGCCAAGAGACCCAGTACTTC. Amino acid sequence: CASSSTGSQETQYF. The rearrangement links TRBV5-5 to TRBJ2-5; 7 positions match TRBD1. Germline V CDR1 and CDR2: SGHKS, YYEKEE (reference sequence). This CDR3 has 14 residues. V dropped 3 bases and J dropped 1; count of bases not matched to a gene: 3.

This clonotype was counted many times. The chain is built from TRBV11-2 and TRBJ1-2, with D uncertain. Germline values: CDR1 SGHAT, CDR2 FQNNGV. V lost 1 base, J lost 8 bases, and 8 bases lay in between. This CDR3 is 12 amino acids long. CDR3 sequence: CASSLGGSGYTF. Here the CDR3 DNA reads TGTGCCAGCAGCTTAGGAGGTAGCGGCTACACCTTC.

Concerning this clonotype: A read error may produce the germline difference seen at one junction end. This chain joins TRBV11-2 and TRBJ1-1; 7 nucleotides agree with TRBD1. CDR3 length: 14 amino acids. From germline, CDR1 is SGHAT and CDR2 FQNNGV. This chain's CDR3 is CASSSGQFRTGAFF. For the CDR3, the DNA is TGTGCCAGCAGCTCGGGACAGTTCAGGACTGGAGCTTTCTTT.

CDR3 in amino acids: CAINFPGLETQYF. Written as DNA, the CDR3 is TGTGCCATCAATTTTCCGGGACTAGAGACCCAGTACTTC. V usage is TRBV10-3 and J usage is TRBJ2-5, with D maybe TRBD2 (6 bases). Germline V lookup: CDR1 ENHRY, CDR2 SYGVKD. V was shortened by 7 bases and J by 4 bases, with 13 bases between the two germline ends. This CDR3 has 13 amino acids.

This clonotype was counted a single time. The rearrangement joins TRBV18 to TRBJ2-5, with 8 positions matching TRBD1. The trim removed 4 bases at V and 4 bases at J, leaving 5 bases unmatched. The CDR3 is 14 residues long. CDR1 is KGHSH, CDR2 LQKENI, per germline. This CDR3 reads CASSRMTGAETQYF. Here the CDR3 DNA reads TGTGCCAGCTCACGTATGACAGGGGCAGAGACCCAGTACTTC.

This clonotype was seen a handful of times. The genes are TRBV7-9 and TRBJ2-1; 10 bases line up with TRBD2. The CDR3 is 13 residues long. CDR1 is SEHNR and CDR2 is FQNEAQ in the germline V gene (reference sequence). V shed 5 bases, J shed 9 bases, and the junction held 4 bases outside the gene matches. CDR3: CASSKREGGEQFF. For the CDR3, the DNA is TGTGCCAGCAGCAAGCGGGAGGGCGGTGAGCAGTTCTTC. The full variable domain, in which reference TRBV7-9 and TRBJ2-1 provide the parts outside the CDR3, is DTGVSQNPRHKITKRGQNVTFRCDPISEHNRLYWYRQTLGQGPEFLTYFQNEAQLEKSRLLSDRFSAERPKGSFSTLEIQRTEQGDSAMYLCASSKREGGEQFFGPGTRLTVL.